This T cell receptor beta chain was captured in a study of T cells expressing NK-cell markers. General study points: Expanded NKG2C+ T cell clones were not confirmed as HCMV-specific.

No DNA is given; TCRdb re-called the 5' RACE reads and lists each CDR3 protein once. This listing includes about 550,000 distinct CDR3 sequences. A note on this clonotype: Its antigen remains unknown.

Germline loops: CDR1 SGHTA, CDR2 FQGNSA. The CDR3 has 17 amino acids. The clonotype was recovered from a man younger than 30 in good health. This chain joins TRBV7-2 and TRBJ2-7; TCRdb's D call, TRBD2, is unchecked because there is no DNA. The sample consisted of blood T cells: a sorted CD56 or NKG2C T cell subset, CD4+ or CD8+ T cells, or bulk PBMC T cells (not recorded which). CDR3 in amino acids: CASSLQRLAGDPTRQYF.